This TCR beta chain was retrieved from a study of T cell repertoires in cytomegalovirus infection. Whole-study context: The public TCR beta signatures pointed to both CMV infection and matching HLA type.

CDR1 SEHNR and CDR2 FQNEAQ come from the germline V gene (reference sequence). The CDR3 covers 16 residues. Trimming shortened V by 5 bases and J by 0 bases, and 16 bases separated the two germline ends. From the reads, TCRdb called clonotypes with MiXCR, one entry per CDR3 protein. This table holds some 700,000 distinct CDR3 sequences, roughly 30% found once. Study-level points and caveats: People with CMV and the relevant HLA were identified by cumulative public TCR beta family frequency. HLA-C-restricted CMV-specific TCR beta clonotypes prevailed in the ex vivo response.

In regard to this clonotype: Antigen specificity is unknown.

The clonotype was recovered from a human donor in good health (CMV status not recorded). Some clones in this sample may be carry-over from other donors' samples. Specimen: cultured PBMCs, collected from culture after CMV antigen stimulation. The V gene is TRBV7-9, the J gene TRBJ1-1; a possible D gene is TRBD1 (5 bases). CDR3 residues: CASSAPAGGMNTEAFF. Here the CDR3 DNA reads TGTGCCAGCAGCGCCCCCGCGGGGGGAATGAACACTGAAGCTTTCTTT.